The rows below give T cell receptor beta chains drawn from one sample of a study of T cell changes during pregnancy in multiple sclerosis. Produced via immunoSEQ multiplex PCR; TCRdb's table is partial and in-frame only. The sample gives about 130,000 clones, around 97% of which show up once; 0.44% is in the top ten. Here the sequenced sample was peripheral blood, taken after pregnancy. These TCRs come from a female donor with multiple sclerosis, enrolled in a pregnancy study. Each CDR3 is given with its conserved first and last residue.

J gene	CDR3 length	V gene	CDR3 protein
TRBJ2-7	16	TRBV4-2	CASSQGGLAGGYEQYF
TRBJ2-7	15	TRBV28	CASSFRGLAAYEQYF
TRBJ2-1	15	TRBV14	CASSQESVVANEQFF
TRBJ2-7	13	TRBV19	CASSISLSYEQYF
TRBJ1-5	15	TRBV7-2	CASSPDRGRNQPQHF
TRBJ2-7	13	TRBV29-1	CSVAAHQAYEQYF
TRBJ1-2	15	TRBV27	CASSIRQTQTYGYTF
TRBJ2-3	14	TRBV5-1	CASRATEYTDTQYF
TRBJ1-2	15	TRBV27	CASRRTRTVVYGYTF
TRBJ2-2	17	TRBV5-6	CASSLIGDRVNTGELFF
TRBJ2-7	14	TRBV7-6	CASSLGHRSYEQYF
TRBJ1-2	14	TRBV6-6	CASSSTGVNYGYTF
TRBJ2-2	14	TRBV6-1	CAGGLAGNTGELFF
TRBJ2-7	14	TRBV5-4	CASSYGGRSYEQYF
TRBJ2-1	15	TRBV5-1	CASSLGEGKNNEQFF
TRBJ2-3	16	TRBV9	CASSDYLAGVPDTQYF
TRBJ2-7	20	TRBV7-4	CASSLGDRGRLQGSPYEQYF
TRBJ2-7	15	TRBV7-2	CASSLSRRVSYEQYF
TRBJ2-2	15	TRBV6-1	CASSGRARRNGELFF
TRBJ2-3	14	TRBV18	CASSPRSGVDTQYF
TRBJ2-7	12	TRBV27	CASSSSLYEQYF
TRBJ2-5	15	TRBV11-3	CASSIAGGERETQYF
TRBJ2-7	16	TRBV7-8	CASSLSGGRSRGEQYF
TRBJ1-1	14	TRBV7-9	CASSLGVTNTEAFF
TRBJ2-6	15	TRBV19	CASSILPAGANVLTF
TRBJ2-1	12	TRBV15	CATSRQGNEQFF